The 5 T cell receptor beta chains reported below all come from one sample, sequenced in a study of T cells after posttransplantation cyclophosphamide. Some clones are missing from TCRdb's copy, which holds only in-frame ones; the method was immunoSEQ multiplex PCR. The sample is made up of nearly 25,000 clones, none counted only once. The specimen sequenced was PBMCs. Receptors originate from a woman aged 45-65 years in good health, CMV-negative, and a related stem cell transplant donor.

This clone appeared many times. The chain joins TRBV10-3 to TRBJ1-1; possibly TRBD1 for D (6 bases). Trimming took 3 bases from V and 4 from J, leaving 12 bases between them. CDR3 length: 14 residues. CDR1 is ENHRY, CDR2 SYGVKD, per germline. CDR3 in DNA: TGTGCCATCAGTGATGGCAGGGGCTTCACTGAAGCTTTCTTT. As protein: CAISDGRGFTEAFF.

This clone has at least ten counts. The chain's CDR3 is CASSGRLAGEQYF. The CDR3, as DNA: TGTGCCAGCAGTGGCCGGCTAGCCGGCGAGCAGTACTTC. The J gene is TRBJ2-7, the V gene TRBV2; D possibly corresponds to TRBD2 (5 bases). V lost 4 bases and J lost 6, with 13 bases in between. Germline CDR1 and CDR2: SNHLY and FYNNEI. The CDR3 has 13 amino acids.

This clone was observed many times. The chain recombines TRBV4-2 with TRBJ1-2; tentative D call: TRBD1 (6 bases). V was trimmed by 4 bases and J by 6 bases, leaving 21 bases between them. There are 16 residues in the CDR3. CDR1 and CDR2 from the germline V gene are LGHNA and YNFKEQ. CDR3 region: CASSLNPTGNKNGYTF. The CDR3 DNA follows: TGTGCCAGCAGCCTCAACCCCACAGGGAATAAGAATGGCTACACCTTC.

This clone was detected ten times or more. V gene TRBV4-2 combines with J gene TRBJ1-6; perhaps TRBD1 as D (5 bases). V was cut by 3 bases and J by 2 bases, with 11 bases left in between. This CDR3 region has 16 residues. In germline, CDR1 is LGHNA, CDR2 YNFKEQ. The CDR3 protein is CASSQGGGPYNSPLHF. The CDR3 DNA sequence: TGTGCCAGCAGCCAGGGGGGTGGGCCCTATAATTCACCCCTCCACTTT.

This clone was picked up many times. The J gene is TRBJ2-5, the V gene TRBV6-5, with a possible D match to TRBD1 (7 bases). V lost 5 bases and J lost 3, with 13 bases in between. This CDR3 spans 14 amino acids. The germline CDR1 and CDR2 sequences are MNHEY and SVGAGI. CDR3 nucleotides: TGTGCCAGCAGTCCAGGGGGGAACGAAGAGACCCAGTACTTC. It encodes CASSPGGNEETQYF.